The source of this T cell receptor (beta chain) is a study of blood T cell repertoires in COVID-19. Study in general: Whether acute or convalescent, the COVID-19 samples came from the United States, Italy and Spain. The cDNA or gDNA used as material had been derived from T cells, B-cell-depleted T cells, or PBMCs.

Per the study methods: By means of reference gene primer amplification, nucleated cell counts were estimated. Produced via immunoSEQ multiplex PCR; TCRdb's table is partial and in-frame only. That table gives V, J and clone size, and the DNA gave D and trimming. This table has about 140,000 clones, around 80% appearing once. This receptor was identified in a man aged 60 to 75 with acute or convalescent COVID-19. Sequences were obtained from peripheral blood.

In nucleotides, the CDR3 is TGTGCCAGCAGAACTAGCGGGAGTCGGGGGGAGCTGTTTTTT. Amino acid sequence: CASRTSGSRGELFF. The chain recombines TRBV6-5 with TRBJ2-2, with 11 bases that match TRBD2. CDR1 MNHEY and CDR2 SVGAGI come from the germline V gene. The CDR3 runs 14 residues. J lost 8 bases, V lost 6 bases, and 5 bases had no gene match.